This T cell receptor (beta chain) was sequenced in a study of cytomegalovirus exposure and HLA in healthy donors. Notes on this clone: The antigen remains undetermined.

PCR employed 60 Vbeta and 13 Jbeta primers. As processed by the authors: In a later analysis, about 12 million of approximately 86 million unique beta chains occurred in at least two donors. This table comes from immunoSEQ multiplex PCR, and its TCRdb copy is limited to in-frame clones, with some not included. V, J and clone size were drawn from that table, and D and trimming were deduced from the DNA. The sample lists approximately 130,000 clones; 70% to 85% were seen once. Findings of the study overall: Some TCR beta chains (about 170 of them) were listed as cytomegalovirus-associated.

The CDR3 covers 14 residues. In germline, CDR1 is SGDLS, CDR2 YYNGEE. V dropped 2 bases and J dropped 2; count of bases not matched to a gene: 2. Sequences were obtained from PBMCs. The receptor's source is a woman aged 60 to 75 in good health and CMV-seropositive. This chain links TRBV9 with TRBJ2-7, with TRBD1 identical over 9 bases. The CDR3 region has the DNA TGTGCCAGCAGCGTCCGGGACAGGGCCTACGAGCAGTACTTC. Its translation: CASSVRDRAYEQYF.